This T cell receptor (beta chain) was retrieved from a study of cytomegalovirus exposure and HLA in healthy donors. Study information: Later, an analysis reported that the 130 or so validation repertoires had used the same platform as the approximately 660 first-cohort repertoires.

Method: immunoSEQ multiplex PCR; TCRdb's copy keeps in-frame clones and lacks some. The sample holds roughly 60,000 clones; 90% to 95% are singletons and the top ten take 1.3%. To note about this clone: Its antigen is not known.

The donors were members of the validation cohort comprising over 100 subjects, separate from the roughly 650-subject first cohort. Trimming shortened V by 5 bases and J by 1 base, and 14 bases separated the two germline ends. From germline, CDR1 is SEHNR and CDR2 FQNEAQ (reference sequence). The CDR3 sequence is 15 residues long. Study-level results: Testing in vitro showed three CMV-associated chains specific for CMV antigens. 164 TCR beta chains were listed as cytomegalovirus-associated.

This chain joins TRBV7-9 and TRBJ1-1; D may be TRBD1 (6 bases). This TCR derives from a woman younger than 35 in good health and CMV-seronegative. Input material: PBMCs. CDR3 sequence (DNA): TGTGCCAGCAGCGCAACGGGACATCAGAACACTGAAGCTTTCTTT. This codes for CASSATGHQNTEAFF.